This paragraph covers one T cell receptor (beta chain) sequence. Since a much larger clone is just one base distant, this may be a read error. This is likely a read error, given that the CDR3 carries no conserved phenylalanine or tryptophan at its end. These data belong to a study of metastatic and nonmetastatic thyroid tumors. Thyroid surgery had not been preceded by any treatment in any patient. Authors' data handling: The study took CDR3 differences across clinicopathological groups and made a distant-metastasis classifier for papillary thyroid cancer from them. TCRdb used MiXCR to call clones anew from the PCR reads. V and J calls and clone size were set by TCRdb, not the authors. Counted here are some 22,000 clones, around a fifth occurring once; the ten biggest clones make up more than 9%. V shed 2 bases, J shed 6 bases, and the junction held 3 bases outside the gene matches. This CDR3 region has 13 residues. Germline V gene data show CDR1 as SEHNR and CDR2 as FQNEAQ (reference sequence).

V usage is TRBV7-9 and J usage is TRBJ1-1, with 7 bases matching TRBD1. The sequencing sample was made of tumor tissue. The receptor's source is a female donor with papillary thyroid cancer or a benign thyroid nodule (not recorded which). Some clones in this sample may be carry-over from other donors' samples. The CDR3 region is CASSLTGTAEAFS. In nucleotides, the CDR3 is TGTGCCAGCAGCTTAACGGGGACAGCTGAAGCTTTCTCT.